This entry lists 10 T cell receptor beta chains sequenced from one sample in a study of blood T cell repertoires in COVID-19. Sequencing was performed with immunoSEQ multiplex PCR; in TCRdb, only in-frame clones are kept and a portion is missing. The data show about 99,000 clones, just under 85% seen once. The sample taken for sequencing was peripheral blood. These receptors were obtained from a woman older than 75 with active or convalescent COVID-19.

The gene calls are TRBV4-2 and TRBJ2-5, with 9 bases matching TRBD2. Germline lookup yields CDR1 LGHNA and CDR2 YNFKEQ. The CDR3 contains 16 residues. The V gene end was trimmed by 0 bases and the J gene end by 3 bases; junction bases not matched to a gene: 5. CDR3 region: CASSQDRGGGEETQYF. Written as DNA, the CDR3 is TGTGCCAGCAGCCAAGATCGGGGCGGGGGGGAAGAGACCCAGTACTTC.

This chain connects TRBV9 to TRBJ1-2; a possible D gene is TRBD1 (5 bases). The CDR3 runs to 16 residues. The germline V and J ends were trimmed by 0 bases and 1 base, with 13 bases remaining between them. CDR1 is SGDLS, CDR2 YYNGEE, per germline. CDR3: CASSVGVAGGNYGYTF. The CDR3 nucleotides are TGTGCCAGCAGCGTAGGGGTCGCGGGGGGTAACTATGGCTACACCTTC.

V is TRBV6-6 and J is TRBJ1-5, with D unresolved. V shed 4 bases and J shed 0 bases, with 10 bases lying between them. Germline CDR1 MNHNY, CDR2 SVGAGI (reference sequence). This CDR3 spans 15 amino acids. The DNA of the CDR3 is TGTGCCAGCAGTTTGGGGAGGGTTAGCAATCAGCCCCAGCATTTT. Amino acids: CASSLGRVSNQPQHF.

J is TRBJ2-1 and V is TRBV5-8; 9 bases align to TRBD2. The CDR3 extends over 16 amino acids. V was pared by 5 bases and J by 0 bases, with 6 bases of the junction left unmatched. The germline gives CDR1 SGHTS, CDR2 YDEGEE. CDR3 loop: CASRSRLAASYNEQFF. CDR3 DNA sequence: TGTGCCAGCAGATCCCGACTAGCGGCCTCCTACAATGAGCAGTTCTTC.

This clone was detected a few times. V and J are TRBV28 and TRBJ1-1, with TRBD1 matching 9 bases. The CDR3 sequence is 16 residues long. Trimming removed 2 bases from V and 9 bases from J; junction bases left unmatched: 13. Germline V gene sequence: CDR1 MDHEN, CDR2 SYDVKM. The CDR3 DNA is TGTGCCAGCAGTTTAGGGGGGTTCGGGACAGGGCGGAAAGCTTTCTTT. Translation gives CASSLGGFGTGRKAFF.

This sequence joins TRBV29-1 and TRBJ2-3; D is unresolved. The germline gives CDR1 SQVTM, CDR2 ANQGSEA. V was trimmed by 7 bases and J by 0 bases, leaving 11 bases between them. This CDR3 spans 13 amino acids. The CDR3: CSAAGASTDTQYF. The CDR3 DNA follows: TGCAGCGCCGCAGGTGCTAGCACAGATACGCAGTATTTT.

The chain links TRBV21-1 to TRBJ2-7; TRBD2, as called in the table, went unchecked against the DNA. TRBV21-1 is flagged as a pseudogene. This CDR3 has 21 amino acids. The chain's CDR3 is CASSKNSLAGGPTGGAYEQYF. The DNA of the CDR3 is TGTGCCAGCAGCAAAAATAGTCTAGCGGGAGGGCCCACTGGAGGGGCCTACGAGCAGTACTTC.

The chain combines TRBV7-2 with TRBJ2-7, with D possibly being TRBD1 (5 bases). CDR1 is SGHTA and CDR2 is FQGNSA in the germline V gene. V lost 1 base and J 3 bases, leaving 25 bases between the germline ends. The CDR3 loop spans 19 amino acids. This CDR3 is CASSLDRRAIEQRLYEQYF. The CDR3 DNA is TGTGCCAGCAGCTTAGACAGGCGAGCGATCGAGCAAAGGCTCTACGAGCAGTACTTC.

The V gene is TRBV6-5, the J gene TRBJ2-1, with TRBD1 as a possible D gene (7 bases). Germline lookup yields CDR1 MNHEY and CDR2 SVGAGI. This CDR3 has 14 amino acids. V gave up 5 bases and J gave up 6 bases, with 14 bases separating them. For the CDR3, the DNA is TGTGCCAGCAGTCAGAACAGGGGACTCAATGAGCAGTTCTTC. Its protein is CASSQNRGLNEQFF.

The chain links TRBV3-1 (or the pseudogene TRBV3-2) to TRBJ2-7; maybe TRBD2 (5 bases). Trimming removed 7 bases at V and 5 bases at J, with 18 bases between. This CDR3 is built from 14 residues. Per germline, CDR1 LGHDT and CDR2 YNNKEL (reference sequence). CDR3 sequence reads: CASINSRGLNEQYF. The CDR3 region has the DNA TGTGCCAGCATCAACAGTCGGGGTCTAAACGAGCAGTACTTC.